This T cell receptor (beta chain) was observed in a study of control samples from healthy donors and cancer patients (dated by TCRdb to 2019 to 2021). As for this clone: Its antigen is not yet known. No clone much larger than this one lies a single base away; base qualities are absent.

V and J are truncated by 5 bases and 4 bases respectively, leaving an intervening sequence of 19 bases. The germline V gene specifies SGHRS as CDR1 and YFSETQ as CDR2. The CDR3 spans 16 residues, from the cysteine through the phenylalanine. Only CDR3 DNA remains: 48 bases, in frame from the first base. Libraries were prepared through the immunoSEQ multiplex PCR assay. TCRdb mirrors the immuneACCESS table, restricted to in-frame sequences. Some clones are absent from its copies; in checked studies, under half trace to an unresolved V gene, and the reason for the others is unknown. This sample comprises 120,000 or so clones, around 90% of them detected only once. The ten largest make up 2% to 2.5% of the sample.

Sequencing used blood. The receptor chain draws on TRBV5-1 and TRBJ2-1, with the D assignment possibly TRBD1 or TRBD2, given 5 matching bases for each. The source of this sequence is a man between 18 and 35 years old in good health. The CDR3 protein: CASRTLDGAGYNEQFF. The DNA sequence reads TGCGCCAGCAGGACCTTAGACGGGGCCGGATACAATGAGCAGTTCTTC.